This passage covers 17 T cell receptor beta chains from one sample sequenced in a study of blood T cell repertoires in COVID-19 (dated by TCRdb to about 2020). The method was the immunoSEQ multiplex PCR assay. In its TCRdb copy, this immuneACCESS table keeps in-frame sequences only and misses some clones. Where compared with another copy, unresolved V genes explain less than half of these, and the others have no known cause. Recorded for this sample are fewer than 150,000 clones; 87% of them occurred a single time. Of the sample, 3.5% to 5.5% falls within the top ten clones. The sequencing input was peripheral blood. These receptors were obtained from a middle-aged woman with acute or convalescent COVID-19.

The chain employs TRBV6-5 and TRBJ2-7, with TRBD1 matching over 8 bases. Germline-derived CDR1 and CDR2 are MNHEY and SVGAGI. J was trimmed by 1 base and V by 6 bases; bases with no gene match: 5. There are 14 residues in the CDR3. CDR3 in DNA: TGTGCCAGCAGACAGACAGGGGAATCCTACGAGCAGTACTTC. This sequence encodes CASRQTGESYEQYF.

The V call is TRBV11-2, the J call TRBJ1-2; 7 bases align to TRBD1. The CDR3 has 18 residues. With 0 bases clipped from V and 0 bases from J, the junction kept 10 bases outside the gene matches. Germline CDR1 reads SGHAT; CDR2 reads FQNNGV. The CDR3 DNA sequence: TGTGCCAGCAGCTTAGATCGGGGCAGGGGGACCTCTAACTATGGCTACACCTTC. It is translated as CASSLDRGRGTSNYGYTF.

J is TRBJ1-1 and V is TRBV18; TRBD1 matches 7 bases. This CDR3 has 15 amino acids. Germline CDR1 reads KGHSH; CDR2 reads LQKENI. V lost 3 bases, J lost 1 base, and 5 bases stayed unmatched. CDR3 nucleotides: TGTGCCAGCTCACCTCTGACAGGGCAGAACACTGAAGCTTTCTTT. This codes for CASSPLTGQNTEAFF.

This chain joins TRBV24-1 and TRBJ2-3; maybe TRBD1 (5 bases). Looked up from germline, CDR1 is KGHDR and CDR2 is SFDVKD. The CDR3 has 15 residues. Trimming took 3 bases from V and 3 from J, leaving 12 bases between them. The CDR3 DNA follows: TGTGCCACCAGTGATGGGCAGGGAAAGACAGATACGCAGTATTTT. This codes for CATSDGQGKTDTQYF.

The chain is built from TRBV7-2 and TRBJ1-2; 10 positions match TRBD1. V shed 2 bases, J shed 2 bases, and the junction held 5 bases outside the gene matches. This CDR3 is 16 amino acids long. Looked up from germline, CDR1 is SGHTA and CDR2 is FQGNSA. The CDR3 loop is CASSLFTGQGNYGYTF. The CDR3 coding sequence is TGTGCCAGCAGCTTATTCACGGGACAGGGGAACTATGGCTACACCTTC.

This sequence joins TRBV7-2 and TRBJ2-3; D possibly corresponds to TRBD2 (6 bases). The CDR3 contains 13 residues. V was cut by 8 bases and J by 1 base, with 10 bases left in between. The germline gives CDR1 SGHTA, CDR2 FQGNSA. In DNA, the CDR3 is TGTGCCAGCCTATCTAGCGGCACAGATACGCAGTATTTT. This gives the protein CASLSSGTDTQYF.

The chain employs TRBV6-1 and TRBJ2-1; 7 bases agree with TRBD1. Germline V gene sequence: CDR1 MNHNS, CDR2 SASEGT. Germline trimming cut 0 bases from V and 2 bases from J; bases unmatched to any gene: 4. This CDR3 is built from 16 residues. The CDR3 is CASSEAVGQPYNEQFF. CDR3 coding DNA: TGTGCCAGCAGTGAAGCAGTGGGACAGCCCTACAATGAGCAGTTCTTC.

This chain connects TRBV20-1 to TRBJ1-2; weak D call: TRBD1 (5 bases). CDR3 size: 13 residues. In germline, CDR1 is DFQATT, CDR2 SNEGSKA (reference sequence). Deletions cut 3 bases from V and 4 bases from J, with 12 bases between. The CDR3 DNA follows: TGCAGTGCTAGTCCCAGGGAGGGCTATGGCTACACCTTC. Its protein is CSASPREGYGYTF.

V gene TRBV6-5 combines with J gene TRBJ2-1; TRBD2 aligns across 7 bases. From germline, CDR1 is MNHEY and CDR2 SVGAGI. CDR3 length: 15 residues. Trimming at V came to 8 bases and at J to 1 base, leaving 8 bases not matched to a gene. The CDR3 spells CASSAWGGSYNEQFF. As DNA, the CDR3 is TGTGCCAGCTCGGCGTGGGGGGGGTCCTACAATGAGCAGTTCTTC.

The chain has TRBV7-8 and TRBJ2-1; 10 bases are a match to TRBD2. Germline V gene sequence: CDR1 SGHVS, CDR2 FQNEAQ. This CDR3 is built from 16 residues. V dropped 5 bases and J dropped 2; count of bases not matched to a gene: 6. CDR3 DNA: TGTGCCAGCAGCCTCAGGACTAGCGGACCCTACAATGAGCAGTTCTTC. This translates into CASSLRTSGPYNEQFF.

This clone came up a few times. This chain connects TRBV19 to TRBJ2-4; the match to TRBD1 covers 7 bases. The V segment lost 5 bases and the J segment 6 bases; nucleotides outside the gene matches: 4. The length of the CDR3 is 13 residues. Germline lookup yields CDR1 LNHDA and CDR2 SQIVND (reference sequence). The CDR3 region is CASSSNRGNIQYF. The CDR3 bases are TGTGCCAGTAGTTCAAACAGGGGAAACATTCAGTACTTC.

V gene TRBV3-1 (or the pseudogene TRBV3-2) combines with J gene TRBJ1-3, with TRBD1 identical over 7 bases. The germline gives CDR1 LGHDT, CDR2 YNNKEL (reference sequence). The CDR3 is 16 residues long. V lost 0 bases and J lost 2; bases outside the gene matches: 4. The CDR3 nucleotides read TGTGCCAGCAGCCAAGATCTAGACAGGGCTGGAAACACCATATATTTT. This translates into CASSQDLDRAGNTIYF.

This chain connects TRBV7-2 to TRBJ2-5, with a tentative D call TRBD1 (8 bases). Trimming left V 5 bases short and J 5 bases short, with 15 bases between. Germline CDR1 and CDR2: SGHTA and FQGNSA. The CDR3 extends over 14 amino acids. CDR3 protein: CASSPDRGGETQYF. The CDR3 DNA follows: TGTGCCAGCAGCCCAGACAGGGGAGGGGAGACCCAGTACTTC.

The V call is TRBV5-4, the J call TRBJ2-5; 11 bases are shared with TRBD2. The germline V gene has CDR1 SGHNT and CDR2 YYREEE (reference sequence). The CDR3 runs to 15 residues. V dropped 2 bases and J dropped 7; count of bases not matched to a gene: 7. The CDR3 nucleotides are TGTGCCAGCAGCTTCACTGGGACTAGCGGTTCGACCCAGTACTTC. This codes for CASSFTGTSGSTQYF.

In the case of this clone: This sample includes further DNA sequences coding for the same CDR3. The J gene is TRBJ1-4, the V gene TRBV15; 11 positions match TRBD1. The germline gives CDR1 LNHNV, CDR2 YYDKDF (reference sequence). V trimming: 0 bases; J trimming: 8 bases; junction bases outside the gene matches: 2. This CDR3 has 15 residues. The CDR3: CATSRDGTGGEKLFF. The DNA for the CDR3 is TGTGCCACCAGCAGAGACGGGACAGGGGGAGAAAAACTGTTTTTT.

This CDR3 reads CASRRQATNEKLFF. The CDR3 DNA sequence: TGTGCCAGCAGGAGACAAGCAACTAATGAAAAACTGTTTTTT. V usage is TRBV28 and J usage is TRBJ1-4; D unclear. CDR3 length: 14 residues. Germline V lookup: CDR1 MDHEN, CDR2 SYDVKM. V lost 6 bases, J lost 0 bases, and 8 bases lay in between.

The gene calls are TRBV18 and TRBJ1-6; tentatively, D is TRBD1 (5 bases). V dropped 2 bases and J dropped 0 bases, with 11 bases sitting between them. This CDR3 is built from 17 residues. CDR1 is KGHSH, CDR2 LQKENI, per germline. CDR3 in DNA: TGTGCCAGCTCACCAGTGAGTGGGGCCTCCTATAATTCACCCCTCCACTTT. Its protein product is CASSPVSGASYNSPLHF.